This passage covers 26 T cell receptor beta chains from one sample sequenced in a study of T cell responses to AZD1222 COVID-19 vaccine. TCRdb keeps only in-frame clones here, not all; method: immunoSEQ multiplex PCR. The table shows tens of thousands of clones, with around 88% occurring only once. Sequenced here: peripheral blood, sampled 28 days after the second AZD1222 dose. These receptor sequences come from an adult who received the AZD1222 COVID-19 vaccine.

The rearrangement joins TRBV13 to TRBJ2-5; D is uncertain. CDR1 is PRHDT, CDR2 FYEKMQ, per germline (reference sequence). The V end was cut by 2 bases, the J end by 1 base, with 17 bases between. The CDR3 covers 17 residues. The CDR3 region has the DNA TGTGCCAGCAGCTTATTGAACAGATTAGTAGGCCAAGAGACCCAGTACTTC. Protein sequence: CASSLLNRLVGQETQYF.

J is TRBJ1-1 and V is TRBV19; TRBD1 agrees at 8 bases. Germline V gene data show CDR1 as LNHDA and CDR2 as SQIVND (reference sequence). After removal of 5 bases from V and 3 bases from J, the junction contained 5 bases not matched to a gene. CDR3 size: 14 residues. CDR3 sequence (DNA): TGTGCCAGTAGTCCACAGGGGGGCCACACTGAAGCTTTCTTT. Translated, it gives CASSPQGGHTEAFF.

The chain joins TRBV7-3 to TRBJ2-1; perhaps TRBD2 as D (6 bases). V was trimmed by 4 bases and J by 6 bases, leaving 10 bases between them. Germline V gives CDR1 SGHTA, CDR2 FQGTGA. This CDR3 has 13 residues. The CDR3 spells CASSSFGGNEQFF. The CDR3, as DNA: TGTGCCAGCAGCTCGTTCGGGGGCAATGAGCAGTTCTTC.

The chain joins TRBV7-2 to TRBJ2-3; no reliable D call. V shed 2 bases and J shed 3 bases, with 9 bases lying between them. The CDR3 totals 14 residues. The V gene's germline CDR1 is SGHTA and CDR2 FQGNSA. The DNA for the CDR3 is TGTGCCAGCAGCTTAATCGTCAGAACAGATACGCAGTATTTT. Translation gives CASSLIVRTDTQYF. Looking up the rest from reference TRBV7-2 and TRBJ2-3 gives the full variable domain: GAGVSQSPSNKVTEKGKDVELRCDPISGHTALYWYRQSLGQGLEFLIYFQGNSAPDKSGLPSDRFSAERTGGSVSTLTIQRTQQEDSAVYLCASSLIVRTDTQYFGPGTRLTVL.

This sequence joins TRBV9 and TRBJ2-5; D call uncertain. The germline gives CDR1 SGDLS, CDR2 YYNGEE. Trimming took 4 bases from V and 7 from J, leaving 11 bases between them. The CDR3 is 12 residues long. DNA of the CDR3: TGTGCCAGCAGCCCCTCCGCCGGGACCCAGTACTTC. This encodes CASSPSAGTQYF.

This chain links TRBV2 with TRBJ2-3; 8 bases match TRBD1. CDR1 and CDR2 from the germline V gene are SNHLY and FYNNEI. There are 15 residues in the CDR3. Trimming cost V 4 bases and J 2 bases; bases outside gene matches: 5. DNA of the CDR3: TGTGCCAGCAGTGGGCAACAGGGGGTCACAGATACGCAGTATTTT. This translates into CASSGQQGVTDTQYF.

This clone was counted only a few times. This chain uses TRBV6-2 or TRBV6-3 with TRBJ1-3; D is unclear. V lost 6 bases to trimming and J lost 0 bases, with 6 bases between them. The CDR3 is 13 residues long. The germline V gene has CDR1 MNHEY and CDR2 SVGEGT. CDR3 DNA sequence: TGTGCCAGCAGCTGGGACTCTGGAAACACCATATATTTT. Protein: CASSWDSGNTIYF.

This chain uses TRBV27 with TRBJ2-3; 8 bases align to TRBD2. V dropped 4 bases and J dropped 1; count of bases not matched to a gene: 10. This CDR3 region has 17 residues. The germline CDR1 and CDR2 sequences are MNHEY and SMNVEV (reference sequence). The CDR3 region is CASSSLGGVLGTDTQYF. The CDR3 region has the DNA TGTGCCAGCAGTTCTCTCGGGGGGGTCTTGGGCACAGATACGCAGTATTTT.

The V and J genes are TRBV5-1 and TRBJ1-2; D is unclear. Germline lookup yields CDR1 SGHRS and CDR2 YFSETQ. The V gene lost 0 bases and the J gene lost 2 bases, with 8 bases spanning the gap. This CDR3 spans 14 amino acids. The CDR3, as DNA: TGCGCCAGCAGCTTGGGGGTAGGGAACTATGGCTACACCTTC. As protein: CASSLGVGNYGYTF.

This chain links TRBV2 with TRBJ2-7; D remains unclear. This CDR3 has 14 residues. V gave up 8 bases and J gave up 0 bases, with 14 bases separating them. Germline V gene lookup returns CDR1 SNHLY and CDR2 FYNNEI. CDR3: CASLRLLYSYEQYF. The CDR3 DNA is TGTGCCAGCCTCCGACTCCTGTACTCCTACGAGCAGTACTTC.

This rearrangement joins TRBV5-1 to TRBJ2-3; possibly TRBD2 for D (7 bases). With 1 base removed from V and 6 bases from J, the gap between germline ends came to 12 bases. The CDR3 runs 14 residues. CDR1 is SGHRS, CDR2 YFSETQ, per germline. The CDR3 loop reads CASSLTGGDDTQYF. As DNA, the CDR3 is TGCGCCAGCAGCTTGACGGGGGGCGATGATACGCAGTATTTT.

The J gene is TRBJ2-7, the V gene TRBV7-8, with 7 bases that match TRBD1. Germline V CDR1 and CDR2: SGHVS, FQNEAQ. The ends lost 1 base at V and 0 bases at J; junction bases unmatched: 3. The CDR3 is made up of 15 amino acids. CDR3 amino acids: CASSLGGDSSYEQYF. In DNA, the CDR3 is TGTGCCAGCAGCTTAGGAGGGGACAGCTCCTACGAGCAGTACTTC.

This rearrangement joins TRBV19 to TRBJ1-2, with TRBD1 identical over 9 bases. The germline gives CDR1 LNHDA, CDR2 SQIVND (reference sequence). Trimming removed 6 bases from V and 4 bases from J; junction bases left unmatched: 12. The CDR3 covers 16 residues. Written as DNA, the CDR3 is TGTGCCAGTAGCTTCCCCGGGACAGGGTTGAGCTATGGCTACACCTTC. Translated, it gives CASSFPGTGLSYGYTF.

The chain recombines TRBV4-1 with TRBJ1-4; the D is unclear. From germline, CDR1 is MGHRA and CDR2 YSYEKL. The V end was cut by 8 bases, the J end by 0 bases, with 13 bases between. The CDR3 totals 15 residues. CDR3 in amino acids: CASALTPATNEKLFF. DNA for the CDR3: TGCGCCAGCGCGTTAACGCCAGCAACTAATGAAAAACTGTTTTTT.

The gene calls are TRBV5-1 and TRBJ2-7; no reliable D call. The CDR3 is 13 amino acids. The V gene lost 0 bases and the J gene lost 6 bases, with 10 bases spanning the gap. Looked up from germline, CDR1 is SGHRS and CDR2 is YFSETQ. The CDR3 DNA reads as TGCGCCAGCAGCTTGGGGTGGGTCGGCGAGCAGTACTTC. Translation gives CASSLGWVGEQYF. The variable domain in full, with the rest retrieved from reference TRBV5-1 and TRBJ2-7, is KAGVTQTPRYLIKTRGQQVTLSCSPISGHRSVSWYQQTPGQGLQFLFEYFSETQRNKGNFPGRFSGRQFSNSRSEMNVSTLELGDSALYLCASSLGWVGEQYFGPGTRLTVT.

This clone was detected only a few times. The chain combines TRBV5-4 with TRBJ1-1, with D unclear. CDR3 length equals 14 residues. The germline V gene encodes CDR1 SGHNT and CDR2 YYREEE (reference sequence). Trimming removed 3 bases from V and 1 base from J, with 10 bases in between. CDR3 in amino acids: CASSSWDTNTEAFF. For the CDR3, the DNA is TGTGCCAGCAGCTCTTGGGATACGAACACTGAAGCTTTCTTT. Based on the CDR3 plus reference TRBV5-4 and TRBJ1-1, the full variable domain is ETGVTQSPTHLIKTRGQQVTLRCSSQSGHNTVSWYQQALGQGPQFIFQYYREEENGRGNFPPRFSGLQFPNYSSELNVNALELDDSALYLCASSSWDTNTEAFFGQGTRLTVV.

This rearrangement joins TRBV15 to TRBJ1-5, with 7 bases lining up with TRBD1. This CDR3 spans 15 amino acids. After removal of 3 bases from V and 5 bases from J, the junction contained 7 bases not matched to a gene. Germline loops: CDR1 LNHNV, CDR2 YYDKDF (reference sequence). The CDR3 loop is CATSREDRADQPQHF. The CDR3 DNA is TGTGCCACCAGCAGGGAAGACAGGGCTGATCAGCCCCAGCATTTT.

The genes are TRBV27 and TRBJ1-2, with a weak D call TRBD1 (5 bases). The CDR3 length is 13 residues. V was clipped by 5 bases and J by 8 bases, with 15 bases between them. Germline V CDR1 and CDR2: MNHEY, SMNVEV (reference sequence). The CDR3 loop is CASSGAGRWGYTF. The CDR3 bases are TGTGCCAGCAGTGGTGCAGGGAGGTGGGGCTACACCTTC.

The genes are TRBV7-3 and TRBJ2-5; TRBD2 matches 8 bases. CDR1 and CDR2 (germline): SGHTA, FQGTGA. V lost 3 bases to trimming and J lost 1 base; unmatched junction nucleotides: 4. The CDR3 runs 15 residues. The CDR3 nucleotides read TGTGCCAGCAGCTTGGGGCGGGGGGTCCAAGAGACCCAGTACTTC. It yields the protein CASSLGRGVQETQYF.

In this sample, this clone turned up a few times. The rearrangement uses TRBV2 and TRBJ2-1, with TRBD1 as a possible D gene (6 bases). This CDR3 is built from 15 residues. Per germline, CDR1 SNHLY and CDR2 FYNNEI. Trimming left V 0 bases short and J 4 bases short, with 10 bases between. The CDR3 protein is CASSEALGHYNEQFF. The CDR3 DNA reads TGTGCCAGCAGTGAAGCCCTGGGACATTACAATGAGCAGTTCTTC.

This chain connects TRBV5-1 to TRBJ1-2; D uncertain. The CDR3 loop spans 13 amino acids. V lost 5 bases and J 6 bases, leaving 14 bases between the germline ends. Germline CDR1 and CDR2: SGHRS and YFSETQ. The CDR3 nucleotides are TGCGCCAGCAGTTTGATCTGGTACGATGGCTACACCTTC. This encodes CASSLIWYDGYTF.

This clone showed up just a few times. The chain employs TRBV14 and TRBJ1-1; D unclear. Germline V gene sequence: CDR1 SGHDN, CDR2 FVKESK. Trimming stripped 3 bases from V and 1 base from J, with 3 bases between. The CDR3 length is 12 residues. The CDR3 sequence: CASSQWNTEAFF. The CDR3 bases are TGTGCCAGCAGCCAGTGGAACACTGAAGCTTTCTTT.

V and J are TRBV19 and TRBJ2-7; 9 bases align to TRBD1. This CDR3 has 14 residues. V lost 5 bases, J lost 6 bases, and 8 bases stayed unmatched. Germline assignment: CDR1 LNHDA and CDR2 SQIVND (reference sequence). The CDR3 nucleotides read TGTGCCAGTAGTCTGTGGGACAGGGTGGGCGAGCAGTACTTC. Protein product: CASSLWDRVGEQYF.

The J gene is TRBJ2-3, the V gene TRBV28; D is unclear. Trimming stripped 7 bases from V and 6 bases from J, with 11 bases between. The CDR3 has 12 residues. Germline V lookup: CDR1 MDHEN, CDR2 SYDVKM. CDR3 protein: CASTQLADTQYF. The CDR3, as DNA: TGTGCCAGCACCCAGCTGGCGGATACGCAGTATTTT.

The V and J genes are TRBV9 and TRBJ2-1; 10 positions match TRBD1. Unmatched junction bases numbered 5, after V lost 3 bases and J lost 8 bases. The CDR3 consists of 14 residues. From germline, CDR1 is SGDLS and CDR2 YYNGEE. In nucleotides, the CDR3 is TGTGCCAGCAGCGCGACAGGGGGCCTGGATGAGCAGTTCTTC. Amino acid sequence: CASSATGGLDEQFF.

The chain employs TRBV4-3 and TRBJ1-4; D is unclear. V gave up 0 bases and J gave up 5 bases, with 10 bases separating them. The CDR3 covers 15 residues. CDR1 LGHNA and CDR2 YSLEER come from the germline V gene. The CDR3 spells CASSQDGGPNEKLFF. The CDR3 DNA is TGCGCCAGCAGCCAAGATGGTGGACCGAATGAAAAACTGTTTTTT.